A single count supports the clone carrying this T cell receptor (beta chain). What it recognizes is unknown. This sample was taken from a study of PD-1 blockade in classical Hodgkin lymphoma. There was relapse after autologous stem cell transplantation in every patient, and there was variation in brentuximab vedotin exposure. Magnetic negative selection isolated CD8+ T cells from thawed PBMCs. Profiled with immunoSEQ multiplex PCR; TCRdb holds only in-frame clones, not every one. The sample contains 25,000 to 30,000 clones, about 86% of which appear only once. Germline V CDR1 and CDR2: MNHEY, SMNVEV (reference sequence). V gave up 7 bases and J gave up 3 bases, with 16 bases separating them. The CDR3 has 15 amino acids. Study results and limitations: After ASCT, patients who started nivolumab under 1 year later were excluded.

The material was CD8+ T cells from blood, obtained at baseline. The chain uses TRBV27 and TRBJ2-1; D might be TRBD2 (6 bases). The TCR sequence derives from a human donor with classical Hodgkin lymphoma. Here the CDR3 reads CASMRGGTNYNEQFF. In DNA, the CDR3 is TGTGCCAGCATGAGGGGCGGGACCAACTACAATGAGCAGTTCTTC.